The next 25 T cell receptor beta chains were all read from a single sample in a study of T cell repertoires in cytomegalovirus infection. TCRdb passed the reads through MiXCR, listing each CDR3 protein once. The sample yields almost 500,000 distinct CDR3 sequences, 11% seen once. Sequencing was carried out using PBMCs. The source is a human donor in good health (CMV status not recorded). Some clones in this sample may be carry-over from other donors' samples.

Details on this clonotype: This sequence may be a read error, since a much larger clone differs from it by one base. The chain employs TRBV7-8 and TRBJ2-2, with TRBD2 as a possible D gene (5 bases). Per the germline V gene, CDR1 is SGHVS and CDR2 is FQNEAQ. The CDR3 totals 13 residues. For the CDR3, the DNA is TGTGCCAGCAGCCGAGGCCCGGCCGGGAAGCTGTTTTTT. Translation: CASSRGPAGKLFF.

This clonotype was counted many times. The chain combines TRBV6-6 with TRBJ1-2; 8 bases agree with TRBD1. The CDR3 contains 13 residues. With V trimmed by 2 bases and J by 7 bases, 3 bases remained unmatched. The germline V gene has CDR1 MNHNY and CDR2 SVGAGI (reference sequence). The CDR3, as DNA: TGTGCCAGCAGTTACGCAGGGGGCACTGGCTACACCTTC. Protein: CASSYAGGTGYTF.

The rearrangement joins TRBV11-2 to TRBJ2-3; TRBD1 might be the D (5 bases). This CDR3 has 14 amino acids. Germline values: CDR1 SGHAT, CDR2 FQNNGV. V was clipped by 5 bases and J by 0 bases, with 9 bases between them. In DNA, the CDR3 is TGTGCCAGCAGCAAGGGGTTCAGCACAGATACGCAGTATTTT. As protein: CASSKGFSTDTQYF.

The chain couples TRBV20-1 to TRBJ1-1; tentative D call: TRBD1 (6 bases). Germline CDR1 and CDR2: DFQATT and SNEGSKA (reference sequence). Trimming stripped 5 bases from V and 0 bases from J, with 13 bases between. CDR3 length: 14 residues. The CDR3 protein is CSAPLRTVNTEAFF. The DNA of the CDR3 is TGCAGTGCTCCCTTACGGACAGTGAACACTGAAGCTTTCTTT.

This clonotype was detected ten times or more. This sequence joins TRBV7-6 and TRBJ1-2, with 9 bases matching TRBD1. The ends lost 5 bases at V and 7 bases at J; junction bases unmatched: 2. Germline V gene sequence: CDR1 SGHVS, CDR2 FNYEAQ. The CDR3 length is 12 residues. The CDR3 reads CASSPGQGGYTF. CDR3 nucleotides: TGTGCCAGCAGCCCGGGACAGGGTGGCTACACCTTC.

In its sample, this clonotype was seen many times. The chain links TRBV5-1 to TRBJ2-3; D gene ambiguous. The CDR3 extends over 14 amino acids. Germline CDR1 reads SGHRS; CDR2 reads YFSETQ. V lost 0 bases to trimming and J lost 4 bases, with 9 bases between them. The CDR3 loop reads CASSLDSQADTQYF. The CDR3, as DNA: TGCGCCAGCAGCTTGGACAGCCAAGCAGATACGCAGTATTTT. Full variable domain (outside the CDR3, taken from reference TRBV5-1 and TRBJ2-3): KAGVTQTPRYLIKTRGQQVTLSCSPISGHRSVSWYQQTPGQGLQFLFEYFSETQRNKGNFPGRFSGRQFSNSRSEMNVSTLELGDSALYLCASSLDSQADTQYFGPGTRLTVL.

This chain links TRBV18 with TRBJ1-3; D unresolved. V lost 2 bases and J lost 1, with 9 bases in between. Germline V gives CDR1 KGHSH, CDR2 LQKENI. The CDR3 contains 15 residues. The CDR3 DNA sequence: TGTGCCAGCTCACCAGAGAGTTTTTCTGGAAACACCATATATTTT. Translated: CASSPESFSGNTIYF.

This clonotype was recorded at least ten times. This chain connects TRBV11-3 to TRBJ2-1; 11 nucleotides align to TRBD2. The germline V gene has CDR1 SGHNT and CDR2 YENEEA. The CDR3 runs to 16 residues. J gave up 2 bases and V 5 bases, and 5 bases lay outside the gene matches. The CDR3 loop is CASSPKLAGAYNEQFF. Written as DNA, the CDR3 is TGTGCCAGCAGCCCGAAACTAGCGGGGGCCTACAATGAGCAGTTCTTC. Using reference TRBV11-3 and TRBJ2-1 for the parts outside the CDR3, the full variable domain is EAGVVQSPRYKIIEKKQPVAFWCNPISGHNTLYWYLQNLGQGPELLIRYENEEAVDDSQLPKDRFSAERLKGVDSTLKIQPAELGDSAVYLCASSPKLAGAYNEQFFGPGTRLTVL.

Many counts were recorded for this clonotype. The genes are TRBV28 and TRBJ1-2; D remains ambiguous. V lost 3 bases to trimming and J lost 9 bases, with 8 bases between them. The length of the CDR3 is 11 residues. The V gene's germline CDR1 is MDHEN and CDR2 SYDVKM. CDR3 sequence reads: CASSLEDRYTF. The DNA of the CDR3 is TGTGCCAGCAGTTTGGAGGATCGCTACACCTTC.

This clonotype appeared a few times. This chain uses TRBV11-2 with TRBJ2-2; maybe TRBD2 (6 bases). V was clipped by 1 base and J by 0 bases, with 9 bases between them. The CDR3 extends over 16 amino acids. Germline V gives CDR1 SGHAT, CDR2 FQNNGV. The CDR3 loop is CASSLVWGANTGELFF. CDR3 coding DNA: TGTGCCAGCAGCTTAGTGTGGGGGGCGAACACCGGGGAGCTGTTTTTT.

The V and J genes are TRBV2 and TRBJ1-6; TRBD1 matches at 7 bases. The V gene end was trimmed by 8 bases and the J gene end by 6 bases; junction bases not matched to a gene: 10. This CDR3 comprises 15 residues. Germline V gene sequence: CDR1 SNHLY, CDR2 FYNNEI. The CDR3 DNA sequence: TGTGCCAGCGTACGGCAGGGGGATTTTAATTCACCCCTCCACTTT. Translating it yields CASVRQGDFNSPLHF.

This clonotype was seen repeatedly, ten times or more. The rearrangement links TRBV6-5 to TRBJ1-1, with D unresolved. Germline V CDR1 and CDR2: MNHEY, SVGAGI. The CDR3 is 16 residues long. Trimming removed 5 bases from V and 4 bases from J, with 20 bases in between. The DNA for the CDR3 is TGTGCCAGCAGTCCACTCGCGGGAGGGCAGACCACTGAAGCTTTCTTT. It specifies CASSPLAGGQTTEAFF.

This clonotype has ten or more counts. Here the CDR3 DNA reads TGTGCCAGCAGTACACCGAGGGGAGGGCCGGCAGATACGCAGTATTTT. It yields the protein CASSTPRGGPADTQYF. V gene TRBV6-1 combines with J gene TRBJ2-3, with 7 bases matching TRBD2. CDR1 and CDR2 from the germline V gene are MNHNS and SASEGT. This CDR3 contains 16 residues. Trimming took 5 bases from V and 4 from J; bases not matched to a gene: 12.

The chain uses TRBV2 and TRBJ1-5; 7 bases are a match to TRBD1. J lost 6 bases, V lost 2 bases, and 7 bases had no gene match. Per germline, CDR1 SNHLY and CDR2 FYNNEI. The CDR3 length is 15 residues. The CDR3 region has the DNA TGTGCCAGCAGTGAAAATGGTCAGGGGGTTCAGCCCCAGCATTTT. It translates to CASSENGQGVQPQHF. The whole variable domain, filled in from reference TRBV2 and TRBJ1-5, reads EPEVTQTPSHQVTQMGQEVILRCVPISNHLYFYWYRQILGQKVEFLVSFYNNEISEKSEIFDDQFSVERPDGSNFTLKIRSTKLEDSAMYFCASSENGQGVQPQHFGDGTRLSIL.

J is TRBJ2-5 and V is TRBV11-2; TRBD2 matches 7 bases. The CDR3 has 15 residues. Trimming took 3 bases from V and 1 from J; bases not matched to a gene: 5. CDR1 and CDR2 (germline): SGHAT, FQNNGV. The CDR3 loop reads CASSFQGGAQETQYF. The CDR3 bases are TGTGCCAGCAGCTTCCAGGGAGGGGCCCAAGAGACCCAGTACTTC. Together with reference TRBV11-2 and TRBJ2-5, the CDR3 gives the full variable domain: EAGVAQSPRYKIIEKRQSVAFWCNPISGHATLYWYQQILGQGPKLLIQFQNNGVVDDSQLPKDRFSAERLKGVDSTLKIQPAKLEDSAVYLCASSFQGGAQETQYFGPGTRLLVL.

At least ten counts were recorded for this clonotype. CDR3 bases: TGTGCCAGCAGCCCGCCTCTACTAGCGGGAAGCCCCCGCGAGCAGTACTTC. It yields the protein CASSPPLLAGSPREQYF. The chain is built from TRBV14 and TRBJ2-7; TRBD2 agrees at 10 bases. The V segment lost 4 bases and the J segment 6 bases; nucleotides outside the gene matches: 15. The germline gives CDR1 SGHDN, CDR2 FVKESK. This CDR3 spans 17 amino acids.

A few counts support this clonotype. The chain links TRBV20-1 to TRBJ2-7, with D perhaps matching TRBD1 or TRBD2 (5 bases each). Trimming removed 4 bases from V and 4 bases from J, with 20 bases in between. The CDR3 is made up of 15 amino acids. Looked up from germline, CDR1 is DFQATT and CDR2 is SNEGSKA (reference sequence). CDR3 nucleotides: TGCAGTGCTATAGAGAGGTCGGGACGGTTTTACGAGCAGTACTTC. Its protein is CSAIERSGRFYEQYF.

V is TRBV9 and J is TRBJ2-7; D remains unclear. The CDR3 consists of 14 residues. Trimming stripped 0 bases from V and 6 bases from J, with 13 bases between. Germline lookup yields CDR1 SGDLS and CDR2 YYNGEE. The CDR3 bases are TGTGCCAGCAGCGTAGGAGAGAATCTACCCGAGCAGTACTTC. Encoded protein: CASSVGENLPEQYF.

This clonotype was picked up a small number of times. The J gene is TRBJ2-5, the V gene TRBV3-1; weak D call: TRBD2 (5 bases). Germline V gives CDR1 LGHDT, CDR2 YNNKEL (reference sequence). Trimming removed 1 base at V and 7 bases at J, with 19 bases between. The length of the CDR3 is 16 residues. The CDR3 DNA sequence: TGTGCCAGCAGCCAAGCGGGCCGGGGAACACGGGTGACCCAGTACTTC. Its protein is CASSQAGRGTRVTQYF.

This clonotype was seen a few times. The V and J genes are TRBV20-1 and TRBJ2-5, with TRBD1 matching 7 bases. Germline loops: CDR1 DFQATT, CDR2 SNEGSKA (reference sequence). The CDR3 contains 14 residues. For the CDR3, the DNA is TGCAGCGGTAGGGGACAGCTTTTAAGGGAGACCCAGTACTTC. The encoded protein is CSGRGQLLRETQYF.

This clonotype was counted ten times or more. The chain carries TRBV12-3 or TRBV12-4 and TRBJ1-1; D call uncertain. Trimming removed 3 bases from V and 0 bases from J, with 11 bases in between. The CDR3 loop spans 15 amino acids. Here the CDR3 reads CASSFSLGMNTEAFF. The CDR3, as DNA: TGTGCCAGCAGTTTCAGTCTTGGGATGAACACTGAAGCTTTCTTT.

Ten or more counts support this clonotype. V and J are TRBV7-9 and TRBJ1-4; a possible D gene is TRBD1 (6 bases). The CDR3 is 17 amino acids. V was shortened by 2 bases and J by 1 base, with 14 bases between the two germline ends. Germline CDR1 is SEHNR and CDR2 is FQNEAQ (reference sequence). The CDR3 sequence: CASSLIYGTQTNEKLFF. For the CDR3, the DNA is TGTGCCAGCAGCTTAATTTACGGGACACAAACTAATGAAAAACTGTTTTTT. Together with reference TRBV7-9 and TRBJ1-4, the CDR3 gives the full variable domain: DTGVSQNPRHKITKRGQNVTFRCDPISEHNRLYWYRQTLGQGPEFLTYFQNEAQLEKSRLLSDRFSAERPKGSFSTLEIQRTEQGDSAMYLCASSLIYGTQTNEKLFFGSGTQLSVL.

At least ten counts were recorded for this clonotype. V gene TRBV15 combines with J gene TRBJ2-1; maybe TRBD2 (6 bases). CDR3 length: 16 residues. Germline V gives CDR1 LNHNV, CDR2 YYDKDF (reference sequence). Trimming removed 0 bases at V and 6 bases at J, with 15 bases between. CDR3 amino acids: CATSRDRGGTLNEQFF. DNA for the CDR3: TGTGCCACCAGCAGAGATCGAGGCGGGACCCTCAATGAGCAGTTCTTC.

This clonotype was counted between two and nine times. V gene TRBV7-8 combines with J gene TRBJ1-2, with D tentatively TRBD1 (5 bases). This CDR3 spans 15 amino acids. Trimming pared 0 bases from V and 8 bases from J, leaving 16 bases between. Germline assignment: CDR1 SGHVS and CDR2 FQNEAQ. The CDR3 spells CASSLARQGRNGYTF. For the CDR3, the DNA is TGTGCCAGCAGCTTAGCGAGGCAGGGTAGGAACGGCTACACCTTC.

This clonotype has only a few counts. The chain has TRBV19 and TRBJ1-2; 8 nucleotides line up with TRBD1. Trimming at V came to 3 bases and at J to 4 bases, leaving 16 bases not matched to a gene. The CDR3 loop spans 18 amino acids. The V gene's germline CDR1 is LNHDA and CDR2 SQIVND (reference sequence). The CDR3 here is CASSIIGPRGRGIYGYTF. The CDR3, as DNA: TGTGCCAGTAGTATTATTGGGCCCAGGGGGCGAGGAATCTATGGCTACACCTTC.